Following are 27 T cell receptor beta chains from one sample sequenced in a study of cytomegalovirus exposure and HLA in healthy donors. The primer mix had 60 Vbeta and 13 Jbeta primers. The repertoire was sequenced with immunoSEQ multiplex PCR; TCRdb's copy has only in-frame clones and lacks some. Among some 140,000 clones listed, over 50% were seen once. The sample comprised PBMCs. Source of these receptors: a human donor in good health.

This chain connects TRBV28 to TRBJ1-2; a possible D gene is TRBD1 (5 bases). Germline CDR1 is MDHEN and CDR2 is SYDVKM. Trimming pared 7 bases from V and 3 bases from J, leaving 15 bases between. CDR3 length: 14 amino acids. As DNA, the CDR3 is TGTGCCAGCACCGACTCGGGGGGGGACTATGGCTACACCTTC. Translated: CASTDSGGDYGYTF.

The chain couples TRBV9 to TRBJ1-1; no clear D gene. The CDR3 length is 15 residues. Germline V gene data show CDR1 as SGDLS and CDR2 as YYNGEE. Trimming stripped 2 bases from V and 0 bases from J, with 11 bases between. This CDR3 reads CASSVGGRLNTEAFF. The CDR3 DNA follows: TGTGCCAGCAGCGTGGGAGGGAGATTGAACACTGAAGCTTTCTTT.

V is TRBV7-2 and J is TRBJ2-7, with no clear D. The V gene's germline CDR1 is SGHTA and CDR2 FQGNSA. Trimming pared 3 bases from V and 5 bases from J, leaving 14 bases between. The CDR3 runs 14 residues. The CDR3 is CASSLESGFHEQYF. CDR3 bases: TGTGCCAGCAGCTTGGAATCCGGGTTCCACGAGCAGTACTTC.

CDR3 DNA: TGCGCCAGCAGCCTTTCCAGCGGGAGTGGGGATACGCAGTATTTT. Protein: CASSLSSGSGDTQYF. This sequence joins TRBV4-3 and TRBJ2-3; 8 nucleotides align to TRBD2. The CDR3 has 15 residues. Germline CDR1 LGHNA, CDR2 YSLEER. Trimming cost V 4 bases and J 6 bases; bases outside gene matches: 9.

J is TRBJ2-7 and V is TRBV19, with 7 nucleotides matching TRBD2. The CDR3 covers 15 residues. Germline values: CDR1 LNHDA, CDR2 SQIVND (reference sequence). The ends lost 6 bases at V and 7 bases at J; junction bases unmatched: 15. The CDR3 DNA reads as TGTGCCAGTAGCGTGCGGGCGGGAGTGCAGAGGGAGCAGTACTTC. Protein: CASSVRAGVQREQYF.

This CDR3 reads CASSILHQPQHF. The CDR3 DNA is TGTGCCAGTAGTATCCTTCATCAGCCCCAGCATTTT. This chain links TRBV19 with TRBJ1-5, with D unclear. Germline CDR1 is LNHDA and CDR2 is SQIVND (reference sequence). The CDR3 has 12 residues. V was trimmed by 3 bases and J by 5 bases, leaving 5 bases between them.

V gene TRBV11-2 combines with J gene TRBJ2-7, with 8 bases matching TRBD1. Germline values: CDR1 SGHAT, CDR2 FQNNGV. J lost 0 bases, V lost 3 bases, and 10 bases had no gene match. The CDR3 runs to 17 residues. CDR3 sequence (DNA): TGTGCCAGCAGCTTCCGGACAGGGATCCCAATCTCCTACGAGCAGTACTTC. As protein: CASSFRTGIPISYEQYF. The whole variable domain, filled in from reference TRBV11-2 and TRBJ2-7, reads EAGVAQSPRYKIIEKRQSVAFWCNPISGHATLYWYQQILGQGPKLLIQFQNNGVVDDSQLPKDRFSAERLKGVDSTLKIQPAKLEDSAVYLCASSFRTGIPISYEQYFGPGTRLTVT.

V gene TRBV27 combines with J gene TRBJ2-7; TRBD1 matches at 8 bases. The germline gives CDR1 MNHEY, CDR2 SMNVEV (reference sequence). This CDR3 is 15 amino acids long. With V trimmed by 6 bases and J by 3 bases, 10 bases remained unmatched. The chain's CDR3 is CASSPGQGSDYEQYF. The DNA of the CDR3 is TGTGCCAGCAGCCCTGGACAGGGTTCAGACTACGAGCAGTACTTC.

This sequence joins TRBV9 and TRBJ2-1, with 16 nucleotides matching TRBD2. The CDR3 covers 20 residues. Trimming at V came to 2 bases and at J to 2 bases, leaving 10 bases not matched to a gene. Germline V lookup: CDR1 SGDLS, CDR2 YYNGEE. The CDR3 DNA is TGTGCCAGCAGCGTGGGGTCGGGACTAGCGGGAGGGCCTACCTACAATGAGCAGTTCTTC. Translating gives CASSVGSGLAGGPTYNEQFF. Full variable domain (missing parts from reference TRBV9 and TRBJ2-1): DSGVTQTPKHLITATGQRVTLRCSPRSGDLSVYWYQQSLDQGLQFLIQYYNGEERAKGNILERFSAQQFPDLHSELNLSSLELGDSALYFCASSVGSGLAGGPTYNEQFFGPGTRLTVL.

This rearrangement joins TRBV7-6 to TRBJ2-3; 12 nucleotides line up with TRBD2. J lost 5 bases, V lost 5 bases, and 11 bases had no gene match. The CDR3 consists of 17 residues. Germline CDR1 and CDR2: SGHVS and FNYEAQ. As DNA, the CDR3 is TGTGCCAGCAGCCAGGGGCGGCTAGCGGGAGGGGTAGATACGCAGTATTTT. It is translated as CASSQGRLAGGVDTQYF.

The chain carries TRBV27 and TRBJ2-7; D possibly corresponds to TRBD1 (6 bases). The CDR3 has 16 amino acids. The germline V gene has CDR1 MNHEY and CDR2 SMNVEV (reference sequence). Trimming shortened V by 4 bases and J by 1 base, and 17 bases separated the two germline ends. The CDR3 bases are TGTGCCAGCAGTTGGGCTGGGGGACAAGGGTCCTACGAGCAGTACTTC. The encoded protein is CASSWAGGQGSYEQYF.

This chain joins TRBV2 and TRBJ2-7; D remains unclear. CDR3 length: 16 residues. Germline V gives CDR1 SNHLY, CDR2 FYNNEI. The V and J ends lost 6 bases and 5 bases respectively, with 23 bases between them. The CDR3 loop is CASSPVTIAEGDEQYF. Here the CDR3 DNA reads TGTGCCAGCAGCCCGGTCACCATCGCGGAAGGAGACGAGCAGTACTTC.

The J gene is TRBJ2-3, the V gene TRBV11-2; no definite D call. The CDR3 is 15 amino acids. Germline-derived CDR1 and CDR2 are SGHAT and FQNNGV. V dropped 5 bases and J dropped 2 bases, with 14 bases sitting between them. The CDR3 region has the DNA TGTGCCAGCAGCCGAGTGGGTAGCCCCACAGATACGCAGTATTTT. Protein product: CASSRVGSPTDTQYF.

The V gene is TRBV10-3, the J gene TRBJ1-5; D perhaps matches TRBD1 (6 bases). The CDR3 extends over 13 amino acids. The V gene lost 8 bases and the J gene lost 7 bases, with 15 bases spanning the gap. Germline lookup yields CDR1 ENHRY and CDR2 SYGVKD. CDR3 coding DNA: TGTGCCATCGCGGCAGGGGCCGAACAGCCCCAGCATTTT. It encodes CAIAAGAEQPQHF.

The CDR3 coding sequence is TGTGCCAGCAGTCGGATGACCCGGGAGGACGAGCAGTACTTC. Its protein product is CASSRMTREDEQYF. The V gene is TRBV6-5, the J gene TRBJ2-7, with 7 bases aligning to TRBD2. There are 14 residues in the CDR3. The V gene end was trimmed by 5 bases and the J gene end by 5 bases; junction bases not matched to a gene: 9. Germline V gene data show CDR1 as MNHEY and CDR2 as SVGAGI.

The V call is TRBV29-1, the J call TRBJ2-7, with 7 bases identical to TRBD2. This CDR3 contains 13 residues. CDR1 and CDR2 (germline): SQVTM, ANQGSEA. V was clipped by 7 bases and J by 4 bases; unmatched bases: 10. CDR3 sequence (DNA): TGCAGCGCCCGGGACGGGGGGAGGTACGAGCAGTACTTC. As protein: CSARDGGRYEQYF.

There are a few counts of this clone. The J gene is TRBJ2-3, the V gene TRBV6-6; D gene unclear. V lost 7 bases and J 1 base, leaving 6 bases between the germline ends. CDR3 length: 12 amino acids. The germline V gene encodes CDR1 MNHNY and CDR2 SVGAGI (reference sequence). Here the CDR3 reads CASTTRTDTQYF. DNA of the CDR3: TGTGCCAGCACGACACGCACAGATACGCAGTATTTT.

CDR3 bases: TGCGCCAGCAGCCAAGGGCTTCCCACAGATACGCAGTATTTT. Its protein product is CASSQGLPTDTQYF. The chain recombines TRBV4-1 with TRBJ2-3; unclear D gene. This CDR3 spans 14 amino acids. Trimming left V 1 base short and J 2 bases short, with 7 bases between. Looked up from germline, CDR1 is MGHRA and CDR2 is YSYEKL.

The CDR3 DNA follows: TGTGCCAGCAGCTTAGCGGTCCCACGGTTAGCAGATACGCAGTATTTT. This translates into CASSLAVPRLADTQYF. V and J are TRBV7-8 and TRBJ2-3; the D is unclear. CDR3 length: 16 amino acids. Germline V gene lookup returns CDR1 SGHVS and CDR2 FQNEAQ. Trimming stripped 0 bases from V and 4 bases from J, with 14 bases between.

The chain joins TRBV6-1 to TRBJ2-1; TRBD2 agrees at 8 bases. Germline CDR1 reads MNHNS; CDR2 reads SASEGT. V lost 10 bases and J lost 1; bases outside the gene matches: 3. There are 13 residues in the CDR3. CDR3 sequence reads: CATGGESYNEQFF. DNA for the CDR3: TGTGCCACGGGGGGGGAGTCCTACAATGAGCAGTTCTTC.

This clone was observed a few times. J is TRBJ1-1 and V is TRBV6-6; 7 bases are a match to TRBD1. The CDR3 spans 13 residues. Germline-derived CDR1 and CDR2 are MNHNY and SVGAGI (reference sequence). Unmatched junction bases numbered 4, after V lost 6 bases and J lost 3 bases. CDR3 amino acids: CASSLGTDTEAFF. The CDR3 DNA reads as TGTGCCAGCAGCCTTGGGACAGACACTGAAGCTTTCTTT.

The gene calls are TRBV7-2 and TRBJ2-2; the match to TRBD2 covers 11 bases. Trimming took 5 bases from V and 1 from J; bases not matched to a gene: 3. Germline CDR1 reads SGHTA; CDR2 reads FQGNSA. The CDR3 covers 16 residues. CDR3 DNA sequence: TGTGCCAGCAGCCGGGGGACTAGCGGGAACACCGGGGAGCTGTTTTTT. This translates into CASSRGTSGNTGELFF. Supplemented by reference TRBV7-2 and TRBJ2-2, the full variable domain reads GAGVSQSPSNKVTEKGKDVELRCDPISGHTALYWYRQSLGQGLEFLIYFQGNSAPDKSGLPSDRFSAERTGGSVSTLTIQRTQQEDSAVYLCASSRGTSGNTGELFFGEGSRLTVL.

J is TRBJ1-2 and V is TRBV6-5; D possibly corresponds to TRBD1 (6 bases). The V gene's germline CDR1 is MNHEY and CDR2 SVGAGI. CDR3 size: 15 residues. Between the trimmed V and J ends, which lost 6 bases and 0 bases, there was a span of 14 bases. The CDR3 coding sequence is TGTGCCAGCAGCAAACAGGGTAAAGCTAACTATGGCTACACCTTC. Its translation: CASSKQGKANYGYTF.

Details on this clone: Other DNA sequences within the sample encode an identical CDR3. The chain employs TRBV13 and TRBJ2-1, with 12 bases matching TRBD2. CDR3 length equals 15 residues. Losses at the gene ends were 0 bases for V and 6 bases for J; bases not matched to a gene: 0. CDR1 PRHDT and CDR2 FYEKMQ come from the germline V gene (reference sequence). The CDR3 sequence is CASSLGLAGGNEQFF. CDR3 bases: TGTGCCAGCAGCTTAGGACTAGCGGGAGGCAATGAGCAGTTCTTC.

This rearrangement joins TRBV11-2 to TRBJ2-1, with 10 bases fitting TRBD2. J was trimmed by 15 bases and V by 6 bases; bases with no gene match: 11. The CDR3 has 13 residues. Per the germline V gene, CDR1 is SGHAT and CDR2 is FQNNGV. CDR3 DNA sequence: TGTGCCAGCAGTTATCTAGCGGGAGAGGGTGGGTTCTTC. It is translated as CASSYLAGEGGFF.

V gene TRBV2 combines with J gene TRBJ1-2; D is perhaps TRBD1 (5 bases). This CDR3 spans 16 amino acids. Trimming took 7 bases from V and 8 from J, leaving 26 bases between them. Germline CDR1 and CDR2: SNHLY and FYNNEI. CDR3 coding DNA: TGTGCCAGCATCACGCGTGGGCTGGGGACTTCTGAGGGCTACACCTTC. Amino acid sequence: CASITRGLGTSEGYTF.

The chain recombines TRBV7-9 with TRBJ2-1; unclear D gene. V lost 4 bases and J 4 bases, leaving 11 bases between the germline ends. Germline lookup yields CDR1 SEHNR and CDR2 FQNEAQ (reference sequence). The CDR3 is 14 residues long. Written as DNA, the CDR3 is TGTGCCAGCAGCTCCCGTGTCCAGTACAATGAGCAGTTCTTC. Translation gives CASSSRVQYNEQFF.